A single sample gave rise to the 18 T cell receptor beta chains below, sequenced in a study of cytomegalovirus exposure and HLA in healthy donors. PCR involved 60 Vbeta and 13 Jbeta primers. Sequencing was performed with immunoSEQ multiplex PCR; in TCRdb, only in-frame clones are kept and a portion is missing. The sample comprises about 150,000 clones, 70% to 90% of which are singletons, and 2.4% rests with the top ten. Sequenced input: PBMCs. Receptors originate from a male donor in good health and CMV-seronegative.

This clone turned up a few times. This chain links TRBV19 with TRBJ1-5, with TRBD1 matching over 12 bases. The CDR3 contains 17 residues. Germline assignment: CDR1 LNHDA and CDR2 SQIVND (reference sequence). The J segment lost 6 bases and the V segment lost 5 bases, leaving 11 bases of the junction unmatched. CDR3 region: CASSPGTGGLRSQPQHF. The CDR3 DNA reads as TGTGCCAGTAGTCCTGGGACAGGGGGCTTGAGGAGTCAGCCCCAGCATTTT.

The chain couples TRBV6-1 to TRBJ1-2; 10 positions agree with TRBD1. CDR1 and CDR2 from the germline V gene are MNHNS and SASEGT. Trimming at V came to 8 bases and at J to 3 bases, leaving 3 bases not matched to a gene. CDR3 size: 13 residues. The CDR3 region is CASGTGVDYGYTF. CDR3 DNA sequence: TGTGCCAGCGGGACAGGGGTCGACTATGGCTACACCTTC.

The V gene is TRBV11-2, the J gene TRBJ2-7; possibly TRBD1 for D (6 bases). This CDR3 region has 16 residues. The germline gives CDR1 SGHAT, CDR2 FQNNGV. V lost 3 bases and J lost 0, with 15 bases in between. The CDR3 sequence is CASSFKLQGNSYEQYF. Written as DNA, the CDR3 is TGTGCCAGCAGCTTTAAGTTGCAGGGGAACTCCTACGAGCAGTACTTC.

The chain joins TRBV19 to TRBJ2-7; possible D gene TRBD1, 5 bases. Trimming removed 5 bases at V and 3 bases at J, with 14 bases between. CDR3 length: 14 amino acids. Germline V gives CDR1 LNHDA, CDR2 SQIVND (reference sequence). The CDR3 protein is CASSAHDRNYEQYF. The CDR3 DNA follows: TGTGCCAGTAGTGCACACGACAGAAACTACGAGCAGTACTTC.

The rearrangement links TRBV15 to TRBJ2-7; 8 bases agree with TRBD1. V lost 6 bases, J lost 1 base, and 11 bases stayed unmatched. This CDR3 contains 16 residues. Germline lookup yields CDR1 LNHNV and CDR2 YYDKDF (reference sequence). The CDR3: CATRKDRAIDSYEQYF. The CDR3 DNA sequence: TGTGCCACCAGAAAGGACAGGGCTATAGATTCCTACGAGCAGTACTTC.

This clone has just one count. The CDR3 region has the DNA TGTGCCAGCAGCGCACAGGGTCTTGGTGAGACCCAGTACTTC. Protein sequence: CASSAQGLGETQYF. The rearrangement uses TRBV25-1 and TRBJ2-5; TRBD1 is a possible D gene (6 bases). The CDR3 loop spans 14 amino acids. The V and J ends lost 6 bases and 5 bases respectively, with 16 bases between them. Germline-derived CDR1 and CDR2 are MGHDK and SYGVNS.

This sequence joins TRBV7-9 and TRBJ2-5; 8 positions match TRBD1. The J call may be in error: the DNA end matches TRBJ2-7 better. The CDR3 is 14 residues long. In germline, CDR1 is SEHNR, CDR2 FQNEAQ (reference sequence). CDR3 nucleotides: TGTGCCAGCACTCGATCAGGGGGCGACTACGAGCAGTACTTC. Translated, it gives CASTRSGGDYEQYF.

The CDR3: CASSLSVGNTIYF. In DNA, the CDR3 is TGTGCCAGCAGCTTATCCGTCGGAAACACCATATATTTT. V is TRBV7-9 and J is TRBJ1-3; D not resolved. The CDR3 runs to 13 residues. The V end was cut by 2 bases, the J end by 4 bases, with 6 bases between. Germline V CDR1 and CDR2: SEHNR, FQNEAQ (reference sequence). Drawing the rest from reference TRBV7-9 and TRBJ1-3, the complete variable domain is DTGVSQNPRHKITKRGQNVTFRCDPISEHNRLYWYRQTLGQGPEFLTYFQNEAQLEKSRLLSDRFSAERPKGSFSTLEIQRTEQGDSAMYLCASSLSVGNTIYFGEGSWLTVV.

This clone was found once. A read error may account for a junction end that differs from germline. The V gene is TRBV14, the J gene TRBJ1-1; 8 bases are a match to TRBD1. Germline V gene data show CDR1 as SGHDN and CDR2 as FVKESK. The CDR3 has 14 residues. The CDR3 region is CASRRGAGGTEASF. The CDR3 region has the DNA TGTGCCAGCAGAAGAGGGGCAGGGGGCACTGAAGCTTCCTTT.

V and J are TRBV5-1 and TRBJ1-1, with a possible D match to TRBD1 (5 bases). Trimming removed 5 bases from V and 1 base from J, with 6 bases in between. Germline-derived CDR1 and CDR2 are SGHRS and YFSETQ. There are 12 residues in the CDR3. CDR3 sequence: CASRGGNTEAFF. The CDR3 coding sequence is TGCGCCAGCAGGGGGGGGAACACTGAAGCTTTCTTT.

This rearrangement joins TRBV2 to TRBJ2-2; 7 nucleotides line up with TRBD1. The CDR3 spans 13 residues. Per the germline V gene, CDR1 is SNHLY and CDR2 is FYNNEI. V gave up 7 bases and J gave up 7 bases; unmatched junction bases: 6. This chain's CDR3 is CASNDRASGELFF. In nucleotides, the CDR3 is TGTGCCAGCAACGACAGGGCAAGCGGGGAGCTGTTTTTT.

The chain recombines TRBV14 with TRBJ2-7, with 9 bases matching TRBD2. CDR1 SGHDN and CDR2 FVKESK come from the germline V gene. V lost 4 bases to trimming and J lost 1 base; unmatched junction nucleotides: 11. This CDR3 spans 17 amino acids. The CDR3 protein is CASSPGSLAGTSYEQYF. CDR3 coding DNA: TGTGCCAGCAGCCCAGGGAGCCTAGCGGGGACTTCCTACGAGCAGTACTTC.

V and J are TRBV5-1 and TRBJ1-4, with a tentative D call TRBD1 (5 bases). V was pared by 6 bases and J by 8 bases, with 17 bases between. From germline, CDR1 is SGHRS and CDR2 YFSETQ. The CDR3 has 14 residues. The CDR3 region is CASKIGGEGEKLFF. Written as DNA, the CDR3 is TGCGCCAGCAAAATCGGGGGGGAGGGCGAAAAACTGTTTTTT.

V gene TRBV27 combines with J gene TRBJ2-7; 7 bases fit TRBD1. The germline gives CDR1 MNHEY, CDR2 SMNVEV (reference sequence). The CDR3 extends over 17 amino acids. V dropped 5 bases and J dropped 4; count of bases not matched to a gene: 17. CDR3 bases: TGTGCCAGCAGTCCGTGGACAGGATTGGCCGGACCTTACGAGCAGTACTTC. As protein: CASSPWTGLAGPYEQYF.

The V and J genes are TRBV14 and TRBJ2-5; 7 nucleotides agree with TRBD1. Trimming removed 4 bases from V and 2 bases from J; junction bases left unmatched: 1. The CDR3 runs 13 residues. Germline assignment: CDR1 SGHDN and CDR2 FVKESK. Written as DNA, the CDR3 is TGTGCCAGCAGCCTGGGACAGCAAGAGACCCAGTACTTC. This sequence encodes CASSLGQQETQYF.

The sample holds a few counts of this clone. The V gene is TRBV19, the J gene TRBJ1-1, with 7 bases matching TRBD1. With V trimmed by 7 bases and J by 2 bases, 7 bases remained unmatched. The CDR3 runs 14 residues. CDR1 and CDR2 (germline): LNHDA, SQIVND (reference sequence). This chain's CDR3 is CASTADRVNTEAFF. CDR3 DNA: TGTGCCAGTACCGCCGACAGGGTAAACACTGAAGCTTTCTTT.

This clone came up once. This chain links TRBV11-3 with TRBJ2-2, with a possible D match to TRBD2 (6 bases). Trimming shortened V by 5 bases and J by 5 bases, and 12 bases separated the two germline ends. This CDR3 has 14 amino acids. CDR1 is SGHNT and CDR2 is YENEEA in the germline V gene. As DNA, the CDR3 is TGTGCCAGCAGCCCCATGGGGGGTACCGGGGAGCTGTTTTTT. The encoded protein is CASSPMGGTGELFF.

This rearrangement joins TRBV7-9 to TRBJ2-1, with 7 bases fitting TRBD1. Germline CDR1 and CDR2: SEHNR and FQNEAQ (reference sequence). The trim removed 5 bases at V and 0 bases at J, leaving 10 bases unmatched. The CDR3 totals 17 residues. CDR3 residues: CASSLTGSESSYNEQFF. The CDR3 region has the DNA TGTGCCAGCAGCCTGACAGGGAGTGAAAGCTCCTACAATGAGCAGTTCTTC.